The 25 T cell receptor beta chains presented below share a single source sample, sequenced in a study of shared T cell receptors in the human thymus. Sequencing used immunoSEQ multiplex PCR; TCRdb keeps in-frame clones, though not all of them. The table includes hundreds of thousands of clones, roughly 90% detected once. These data were also reused for a study on human thymus T cells.

Sequenced input: thymocytes. The source of these receptors is a boy under two years old with a congenital heart defect.

V gene TRBV5-4 combines with J gene TRBJ1-1, with TRBD1 matching 7 bases. V dropped 4 bases and J dropped 6; count of bases not matched to a gene: 9. This CDR3 is 14 amino acids long. Germline lookup yields CDR1 SGHNT and CDR2 YYREEE (reference sequence). The chain's CDR3 is CASSLGQEGPEAFF. The CDR3 DNA reads as TGTGCCAGCAGCCTAGGACAGGAGGGACCTGAAGCTTTCTTT. Looking up the rest from reference TRBV5-4 and TRBJ1-1 gives the full variable domain: ETGVTQSPTHLIKTRGQQVTLRCSSQSGHNTVSWYQQALGQGPQFIFQYYREEENGRGNFPPRFSGLQFPNYSSELNVNALELDDSALYLCASSLGQEGPEAFFGQGTRLTVV.

The chain uses TRBV19 and TRBJ2-1; TRBD2 aligns across 11 bases. CDR1 LNHDA and CDR2 SQIVND come from the germline V gene (reference sequence). V was pared by 1 base and J by 7 bases, with 9 bases of the junction left unmatched. The CDR3 loop spans 17 amino acids. The CDR3, as DNA: TGTGCCAGTAGTATAGGGGGTAGCGGGAGGGCCATAAATGAGCAGTTCTTC. It translates to CASSIGGSGRAINEQFF. The full variable domain, its missing parts supplied by reference TRBV19 and TRBJ2-1, is DGGITQSPKYLFRKEGQNVTLSCEQNLNHDAMYWYRQDPGQGLRLIYYSQIVNDFQKGDIAEGYSVSREKKESFPLTVTSAQKNPTAFYLCASSIGGSGRAINEQFFGPGTRLTVL.

J is TRBJ2-7 and V is TRBV7-9; perhaps TRBD2 as D (5 bases). The CDR3 extends over 12 amino acids. Germline V gene sequence: CDR1 SEHNR, CDR2 FQNEAQ (reference sequence). Trimming shortened V by 6 bases and J by 7 bases, and 13 bases separated the two germline ends. CDR3 DNA: TGTGCCAGCAGTATCGATTCGGGAGAGCAGTACTTC. Residues: CASSIDSGEQYF.

The V gene is TRBV5-5, the J gene TRBJ1-5; maybe TRBD1 (5 bases). The CDR3 loop spans 17 amino acids. V dropped 4 bases and J dropped 0 bases, with 17 bases sitting between them. Germline CDR1 SGHKS, CDR2 YYEKEE (reference sequence). The CDR3 DNA reads as TGTGCCAGCAGCCCCCAGACAGTGCGGGATAGCAATCAGCCCCAGCATTTT. Protein product: CASSPQTVRDSNQPQHF. Using reference TRBV5-5 and TRBJ1-5 for the parts outside the CDR3, the full variable domain is DAGVTQSPTHLIKTRGQQVTLRCSPISGHKSVSWYQQVLGQGPQFIFQYYEKEERGRGNFPDRFSARQFPNYSSELNVNALLLGDSALYLCASSPQTVRDSNQPQHFGDGTRLSIL.

V is TRBV19 and J is TRBJ2-5, with a weak D call TRBD2 (5 bases). Germline lookup yields CDR1 LNHDA and CDR2 SQIVND (reference sequence). Trimming cost V 1 base and J 3 bases, with 12 bases left between them. CDR3 length: 15 residues. The CDR3 loop reads CASSIAGEKEETQYF. In DNA, the CDR3 is TGTGCCAGTAGTATAGCCGGGGAAAAGGAAGAGACCCAGTACTTC.

This clone was picked up a small number of times. DNA of the CDR3: TGCGCCAGCAGCCAAGATCTAGCGGTGCACAATGAGCAGTTCTTC. Amino acid sequence: CASSQDLAVHNEQFF. V usage is TRBV4-1 and J usage is TRBJ2-1; TRBD2 agrees at 7 bases. J lost 5 bases, V lost 0 bases, and 4 bases had no gene match. The CDR3 extends over 15 amino acids. The germline gives CDR1 MGHRA, CDR2 YSYEKL.

This chain uses TRBV30 with TRBJ1-5; TRBD1 agrees at 7 bases. The CDR3 extends over 16 amino acids. Losses at the gene ends were 2 bases for V and 7 bases for J; bases not matched to a gene: 14. The germline V gene encodes CDR1 GTSNPN and CDR2 SVGIG (reference sequence). CDR3 sequence: CAWSRYASTGRQPQHF. The CDR3 DNA follows: TGTGCCTGGAGTCGATACGCTTCGACAGGGCGGCAGCCCCAGCATTTT.

V is TRBV9 and J is TRBJ1-2; 7 nucleotides match TRBD1. The CDR3 is 16 residues long. CDR1 and CDR2 (germline): SGDLS, YYNGEE. J was trimmed by 7 bases and V by 4 bases; bases with no gene match: 16. The CDR3 sequence is CASSLEGNRGVSGYTF. Written as DNA, the CDR3 is TGTGCCAGCAGCCTCGAGGGTAACAGGGGAGTTTCTGGCTACACCTTC.

This chain joins TRBV6-6 and TRBJ2-3; the D gene is possibly TRBD2 (6 bases). V lost 5 bases to trimming and J lost 4 bases, with 16 bases between them. The CDR3 length is 15 residues. Looked up from germline, CDR1 is MNHNY and CDR2 is SVGAGI (reference sequence). CDR3 DNA sequence: TGTGCCAGCAGTAAGACTAGTCCGGGGTCAGATACGCAGTATTTT. It encodes CASSKTSPGSDTQYF.

The V call is TRBV7-9, the J call TRBJ2-5; TRBD1 agrees at 8 bases. CDR1 and CDR2 (germline): SEHNR, FQNEAQ (reference sequence). The CDR3 is made up of 15 amino acids. V trimming: 2 bases; J trimming: 5 bases; junction bases outside the gene matches: 7. The chain's CDR3 is CASSLPAGGLETQYF. CDR3 DNA sequence: TGTGCCAGCAGCTTACCGGCAGGGGGCCTGGAGACCCAGTACTTC.

The chain has TRBV13 and TRBJ1-5; 9 bases agree with TRBD1. The V and J ends lost 6 bases and 0 bases, in that order; junction bases with no gene match: 12. The CDR3 sequence is 18 residues long. Germline V gene sequence: CDR1 PRHDT, CDR2 FYEKMQ (reference sequence). In DNA form, the CDR3 reads TGTGCCAGCAGTTTGGGGACAGGGCTAGTATTTAGCAATCAGCCCCAGCATTTT. It yields the protein CASSLGTGLVFSNQPQHF.

This clone was seen a handful of times. The rearrangement uses TRBV6-4 and TRBJ2-7; D is unresolved. The ends were cut back, 9 bases at V and 5 bases at J, with 17 bases in the middle. Germline CDR1 reads MRHNA; CDR2 reads SNTAGT. The CDR3 is 13 residues long. The CDR3 sequence: CARRQPPGDEQYF. The CDR3 nucleotides are TGTGCCAGGCGGCAGCCTCCTGGCGACGAGCAGTACTTC.

This clone was recorded once. CDR3 sequence reads: CASSPGQLTYEQYF. The CDR3 DNA is TGTGCCAGCAGCCCGGGACAGCTTACCTACGAGCAGTACTTC. The rearrangement links TRBV9 to TRBJ2-7, with 7 bases that match TRBD1. The J segment lost 2 bases and the V segment lost 4 bases, leaving 6 bases of the junction unmatched. Germline V lookup: CDR1 SGDLS, CDR2 YYNGEE. The CDR3 consists of 14 residues.

The J gene is TRBJ2-7, the V gene TRBV27; TRBD1 matches at 12 bases. The CDR3 runs 14 residues. Trimming took 3 bases from V and 5 from J; bases not matched to a gene: 2. Germline V gives CDR1 MNHEY, CDR2 SMNVEV (reference sequence). The CDR3, as DNA: TGTGCCAGCAGTTTCGGGACAGGGGGCGACGAGCAGTACTTC. This encodes CASSFGTGGDEQYF.

This clone was detected once. This chain joins TRBV9 and TRBJ2-7, with TRBD1 identical over 9 bases. V lost 2 bases, J lost 3 bases, and 3 bases stayed unmatched. This CDR3 contains 14 residues. The V gene's germline CDR1 is SGDLS and CDR2 YYNGEE. This CDR3 reads CASSVGTGNYEQYF. The CDR3 DNA reads as TGTGCCAGCAGCGTCGGGACAGGGAACTACGAGCAGTACTTC.

Only one count was recorded for this clone. The gene calls are TRBV11-2 and TRBJ2-5, with 9 bases that match TRBD1. This CDR3 comprises 19 residues. Germline assignment: CDR1 SGHAT and CDR2 FQNNGV. V shed 0 bases, J shed 3 bases, and the junction held 14 bases outside the gene matches. Here the CDR3 reads CASSLDGGQGKPPKETQYF. Here the CDR3 DNA reads TGTGCCAGCAGCTTAGACGGTGGACAGGGGAAACCCCCTAAAGAGACCCAGTACTTC.

This rearrangement joins TRBV28 to TRBJ2-2; tentatively, D is TRBD2 (5 bases). This CDR3 is 16 amino acids long. V lost 8 bases to trimming and J lost 0 bases, with 16 bases between them. CDR1 and CDR2 (germline): MDHEN, SYDVKM. The CDR3 sequence: CASLRGLLANTGELFF. CDR3 nucleotides: TGTGCCAGCCTCCGGGGTCTACTCGCGAACACCGGGGAGCTGTTTTTT.

This clone was observed a single time. The rearrangement joins TRBV7-2 to TRBJ2-2, with D possibly matching TRBD1 (7 bases). The germline CDR1 and CDR2 sequences are SGHTA and FQGNSA. V gave up 5 bases and J gave up 6 bases, with 16 bases separating them. The CDR3 is 15 amino acids. CDR3: CASSEAGTVAGELFF. The CDR3, as DNA: TGTGCCAGCAGCGAGGCGGGGACAGTGGCCGGGGAGCTGTTTTTT.

This chain's CDR3 is CASSQDTEFRELFF. As DNA, the CDR3 is TGCGCCAGCAGCCAAGATACGGAGTTCAGGGAGCTGTTTTTT. V is TRBV4-3 and J is TRBJ2-2; D is uncertain. Trimming removed 0 bases at V and 9 bases at J, with 11 bases between. Germline V gene data show CDR1 as LGHNA and CDR2 as YSLEER. This CDR3 spans 14 amino acids.

This clone was picked up one time. The gene calls are TRBV9 and TRBJ2-7; the match to TRBD2 covers 11 bases. The CDR3 extends over 15 amino acids. J lost 5 bases, V lost 0 bases, and 4 bases had no gene match. Germline lookup yields CDR1 SGDLS and CDR2 YYNGEE. The CDR3 DNA reads TGTGCCAGCAGCGTAGGGGCTAGCGGGAGGCACGAGCAGTACTTC. It specifies CASSVGASGRHEQYF.

J is TRBJ2-7 and V is TRBV5-4, with 8 bases aligning to TRBD2. The V and J ends lost 0 bases and 5 bases, in that order; junction bases with no gene match: 10. Looked up from germline, CDR1 is SGHNT and CDR2 is YYREEE (reference sequence). The CDR3 has 16 residues. Written as DNA, the CDR3 is TGTGCCAGCAGCTTGGTTCCCAGCGGGAGTTACGACGAGCAGTACTTC. Its translation is CASSLVPSGSYDEQYF.

CDR3 loop: CASWVGLANNEQFF. CDR3 nucleotides: TGCGCCAGCTGGGTAGGACTAGCGAACAATGAGCAGTTCTTC. J is TRBJ2-1 and V is TRBV5-1; TRBD2 aligns across 9 bases. This CDR3 comprises 14 residues. The ends lost 7 bases at V and 5 bases at J; junction bases unmatched: 7. CDR1 and CDR2 from the germline V gene are SGHRS and YFSETQ.

The rearrangement links TRBV7-9 to TRBJ1-1; D unclear. Trimming left V 4 bases short and J 0 bases short, with 6 bases between. Per germline, CDR1 SEHNR and CDR2 FQNEAQ (reference sequence). The CDR3 runs 13 residues. The CDR3 spells CASSWRLNTEAFF. The CDR3 nucleotides read TGTGCCAGCAGCTGGAGACTGAACACTGAAGCTTTCTTT.

The chain carries TRBV5-6 and TRBJ2-1, with a possible D match to TRBD2 (6 bases). Trimming took off 1 base at V and 6 bases at J, with 14 bases between the two ends. CDR3 length: 15 residues. In germline, CDR1 is SGHDT, CDR2 YYEEEE. CDR3 sequence (DNA): TGTGCCAGCAGCTTGCTGGGCGGGAAAGCCAATGAGCAGTTCTTC. It is translated as CASSLLGGKANEQFF.

The chain links TRBV4-2 to TRBJ2-2; 7 bases agree with TRBD2. With V trimmed by 3 bases and J by 6 bases, 16 bases remained unmatched. The CDR3 loop spans 18 amino acids. CDR1 is LGHNA, CDR2 YNFKEQ, per germline. DNA for the CDR3: TGTGCCAGCAGCCAGGGTTGGGCGAGCGGGATGAGTTCCGGGGAGCTGTTTTTT. It encodes CASSQGWASGMSSGELFF.